The T cell receptor beta chain described here comes from a study of beta chain features in type 1 diabetes (dated by TCRdb to the late 2010s). Study-wide context: Mean age, gender distribution, total cell number and subset yield did not differ between patients and healthy donors. A total of roughly 98,000,000 sorted cells were examined across all samples, and a strong correlation was observed between cell number per subset and RNA yield. The study compared TCRB repertoires of sorted circulating CD4+ T cell subsets between recently diagnosed type 1 diabetes patients and matched healthy donors. Whereas all 30 or so donors provided naive and central memory subsets, regulatory and stem cell-like memory subsets were isolated from just 8 patients and about 8 healthy donors.

What the research found in general, with its limitations: At VDJ recombination sites, type 1 diabetes patients had fewer insertions and more deleted nucleotides, which implies abnormalities in thymic rearrangement. Because cDNA rather than genomic DNA was sequenced, highly expressing activated cells could have been over-represented, although no difference in activation and CD3 levels was found between groups. Shorter templates might have been favored by PCR, but patient and control samples were amplified and corrected together, so both groups would have been affected equally by any skew. Type 1 diabetes patients showed a moderate but significant shortening of TCRB CDR3 length in all four CD4+ subsets. HLA sub-analyses involved small numbers of individuals, so any influence of HLA type on TCRB rearrangement remained unresolved. Naive, central memory and regulatory TCRB repertoires appeared to be more alike among patients than among healthy donors.

Each donor gave one peripheral blood draw, averaging approximately 0.11 L, which was collected into heparinised tubes. A BD FACSAria II was used to sort naive, central memory, regulatory and stem cell-like memory CD4+ T cells with a panel that included CD45RO, CCR7, CD25, CD127, CD95 and CD27. Every sorted population had a purity above 95%. PBMCs were isolated immediately by Lymphoprep density gradient centrifugation and stained directly without culture. So that batch effects would be minimized, each experiment stained and sorted samples in pairs, pairing one healthy donor with one patient. Regarding this clone: The target of this receptor is not known. No much larger clone exists at a distance of one base, and base qualities are not known.

All of the isolated RNA was reverse transcribed with the High Capacity cDNA Reverse Transcription Kit, so expressed TCRB transcripts were sequenced. Deep immunoSEQ sequencing was performed on naive, central memory and regulatory T cell samples, with an average of around 3.4 million total reads per sample. Sorted cells were lysed in RLT buffer and RNA was extracted with DNase-treated RNeasy Micro or Mini kits, depending on cell number. Each cell subset was processed on its own to prevent cross-contamination, while patient and healthy donor samples were processed together. The immunoSEQ multiplex PCR was used to amplify TCRB sequences from cDNA, yielding 87-bp fragments that span the CDR3 region. Amplicons were sequenced on the Illumina HiSeq platform. The paper's data handling went like this. Synthetic template baselines were used to correct PCR bias computationally, reads within Hamming distance 2 were collapsed together, and singletons that could not be merged were discarded. Reads were aligned to IMGT to assign V, D and J genes, CDR3 length, and insertions or deletions at six rearrangement sites. Clonotype counts were normalized to sorted cell number within each subset before computing true diversity and Gini coefficients with the tcR R package. The overlap coefficient, calculated on TCRB nucleotide sequences, was used to measure repertoire sharing. Out-of-frame TCRB sequences from naive cells were analyzed to stand in for the pre-selection repertoire. Sourced from immuneACCESS, this table was stored by TCRdb with only in-frame sequences that have V and J called. A share of the clones is absent; for the studies checked, an unresolved V gene accounts for under half, and the remainder has no known explanation. V and J calls and clone size are given by that table; D and trimming were obtained from the DNA. The sample yields more than 550,000 clones; around an eighth were counted once. The top ten hold 0.035% to 0.045% of the sample.

The germline V gene encodes CDR1 SGHTA and CDR2 FQGNSA. A distance of 12 bases separates the germline ends of V and J, which lose 5 bases and 5 bases respectively. From the cysteine up to the phenylalanine, the CDR3 has a length of 13 residues. Just CDR3 DNA is preserved here, 39 bases in frame from base 1. This receptor chain uses TRBV7-2 and TRBJ2-5; the D gene cannot be named for sure. Sequencing used naive CD4+ T cells from blood. In light of the paper, this sample's cell subset or site label describes: true naive CD4+ T cells. This clonotype originated in a man aged 18 to 29 with type 1 diabetes. The CDR3 has the sequence CASSLGFLETQYF. The DNA sequence follows: TGTGCCAGCAGCCTGGGGTTCCTGGAGACCCAGTACTTC. When the CDR3 is completed using the reference TRBV7-2 and TRBJ2-5 genes on either side, the full variable domain is GAGVSQSPSNKVTEKGKDVELRCDPISGHTALYWYRQSLGQGLEFLIYFQGNSAPDKSGLPSDRFSAERTGGSVSTLTIQRTQQEDSAVYLCASSLGFLETQYFGPGTRLLVL.